This T cell receptor beta chain emerged from a study of blood T cell repertoires in COVID-19. Per germline, CDR1 KGHSH and CDR2 LQKENI. Germline trimming cut 4 bases from V and 5 bases from J; bases unmatched to any gene: 8. The CDR3 runs 15 residues. Some clones are missing from TCRdb's copy, which holds only in-frame ones; the method was immunoSEQ multiplex PCR. Of 360,000 or so clones listed, roughly 89% are singletons. This receptor was obtained from a woman between 25 and 40 years old who had recovered from COVID-19. This sequence joins TRBV18 and TRBJ2-1, with TRBD2 matching over 7 bases. The sample comprised PBMCs or T cells enriched from blood (not recorded which). The CDR3 region has the DNA TGTGCCAGCTCACGGCGGGGAGGGATCGACAATGAGCAGTTCTTC. Protein sequence: CASSRRGGIDNEQFF.